These T cell receptor beta chains were read from a single sample in a study of human T cells and chemical hapten exposure. TCRdb passed the RACE reads through MiXCR, listing each CDR3 protein once. The table has 350,000 to 400,000 distinct CDR3 sequences, less than 6.5% seen once. Specimen: whole blood, collected in connection with sensitization to the hapten diphenylcyclopropenone (DPC). The receptors were gathered from a woman aged 45-65 years with alopecia areata. Some clones in this sample may be carry-over from other donors' samples. The CDR3 runs from the conserved cysteine through the conserved F or W. A D gene is named only where the DNA matches it firmly. Size is omitted from some rows. Given values are once, few, many or a class for expanded clones.

v_gene	d_gene	abundance	j_gene	CDR3aa
TRBV12-3/TRBV12-4	NA	many	TRBJ1-2	CASSLGGGEGYTF
TRBV12-3/TRBV12-4	NA	many	TRBJ2-3	CASAWVADTQYF
TRBV20-1	TRBD1	many	TRBJ2-7	CSASTGVEYEQYF
TRBV27	TRBD1	many	TRBJ2-3	CASRRGLYTDTQYF
TRBV15	TRBD1	many	TRBJ1-5	CATSRDQGAAQPQHF
TRBV27	NA	few	TRBJ1-1	CASRRYRTGNTEAFF
TRBV6-6	NA	NA	TRBJ1-5	CASSYLEGSNQPQHF
TRBV3-1	TRBD1	many	TRBJ1-1	CASSLRTGGGAEAFF
TRBV7-8	TRBD2	many	TRBJ2-2	CASSLEGTSVGELFF
TRBV9	NA	NA	TRBJ2-7	CASTLGLDSRYEQYF
TRBV29-1	TRBD1	many	TRBJ1-2	CSVLSSGTAHYGYTF
TRBV25-1	NA	few	TRBJ1-6	CASSESSYNSPLHF
TRBV7-9	NA	NA	TRBJ1-1	CASSLWVGEAFF
TRBV9	NA	few	TRBJ2-3	CASSAGPSGGTDTQYF
TRBV27	TRBD2	once	TRBJ2-3	CASRFAGDTDTQYF
TRBV28	NA	many	TRBJ2-7	CASSLGREQYF
TRBV20-1	TRBD2	few	TRBJ2-1	CSASPRGLAGDLFYNEQFF
TRBV6-4	NA	few	TRBJ1-1	CASSGDLGTEAFF
TRBV5-1	TRBD1	few	TRBJ2-6	CASSLPGGTGANVLTF
TRBV12-5	NA	NA	TRBJ2-1	CASGLVGTWEGDEQFF
TRBV5-1	NA	many	TRBJ2-3	CASSLEGGDTDTQYF
TRBV5-1	NA	many	TRBJ1-1	CASSFGQGMTEAFF
TRBV5-8	NA	few	TRBJ1-5	CASTNAGPGGNQPQHF
TRBV12-3/TRBV12-4	NA	many	TRBJ1-1	CASSVQGYTEAFF
TRBV28	TRBD2	many	TRBJ2-3	CASSPHKREGVDTQYF
TRBV5-1	NA	NA	TRBJ2-7	CASSWGAQANEQYF
TRBV20-1	NA	many	TRBJ2-3	CSASGSTDTQYF
TRBV24-1	NA	NA	TRBJ2-1	CATSEGGGVGNEQFF
TRBV29-1	TRBD1	many	TRBJ2-1	CSVAGGNEQFF
TRBV3-1	TRBD2	many	TRBJ2-1	CASSQIAGGLTDEQFF
TRBV6-6	NA	NA	TRBJ2-7	CASSYSNLEGGEQYF
TRBV11-2	TRBD1	few	TRBJ1-1	CASSLGTGGRGTEAFF
TRBV12-3/TRBV12-4	NA	many	TRBJ2-2	CASRAGELFF
TRBV19	NA	NA	TRBJ2-4	CASSIGGADIQYF
TRBV5-5	NA	NA	TRBJ2-3	CASSTLGTSTDTQYF
TRBV20-1	TRBD2	NA	TRBJ2-3	CSARGASSGTSGRWDRPDTQYF
TRBV6-1	TRBD2	few	TRBJ2-3	CASSLFGLAGSSDTQYF
TRBV27	NA	many	TRBJ2-6	CASTDPSSPFGVLTF
TRBV4-3	TRBD2	many	TRBJ2-3	CASSQESAGATDTQYF
TRBV6-8	NA	NA	TRBJ1-1	CARQSDRSWTEAFF
TRBV5-1	NA	many	TRBJ2-7	CASSLGQNSYEQYF
TRBV7-9	NA	few	TRBJ1-1	CAGGDIAVMNTEAFF
TRBV7-7	TRBD1	NA	TRBJ1-6	CASRTGMRSYNSPLHF
TRBV12-3/TRBV12-4	NA	many	TRBJ1-4	CASSSPGETNEKLFF
TRBV7-2	NA	NA	TRBJ1-3	CASSLRTPQDTIYF
TRBV15	NA	many	TRBJ1-5	CATSRDRGKFQPQHF
TRBV11-2	TRBD2	NA	TRBJ2-3	CASTLTSASTDTQYF
TRBV2	TRBD1	many	TRBJ2-7	CASSFGQGRGYEQYF
TRBV6-1	NA	many	TRBJ1-4	CASSGTSGVYEKLFF
TRBV5-1	NA	few	TRBJ1-3	CASSRGQSSGNTIYF
TRBV15	TRBD2	NA	TRBJ2-7	CATSSEVTSGSPYEQYF